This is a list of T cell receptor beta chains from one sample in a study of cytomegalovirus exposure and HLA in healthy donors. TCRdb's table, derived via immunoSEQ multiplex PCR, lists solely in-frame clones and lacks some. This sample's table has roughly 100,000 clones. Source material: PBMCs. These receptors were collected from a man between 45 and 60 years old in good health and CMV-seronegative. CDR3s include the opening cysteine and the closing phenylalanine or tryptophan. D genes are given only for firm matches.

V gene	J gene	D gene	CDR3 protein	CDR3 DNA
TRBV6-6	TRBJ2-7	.	CASSYGLEGLYEQYF	TGTGCCAGCAGTTACGGTCTGGAGGGCCTCTACGAGCAGTACTTC
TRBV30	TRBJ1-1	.	CACETDDTEAFF	TGTGCCTGCGAGACAGATGACACTGAAGCTTTCTTT
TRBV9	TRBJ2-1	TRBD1	CASSVVGDRGDEQFF	TGTGCCAGCAGCGTAGTCGGGGACAGGGGCGATGAGCAGTTCTTC
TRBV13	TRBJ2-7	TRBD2	CASSLRLAGDYEQYF	TGTGCCAGCAGCTTAAGGCTAGCGGGGGACTACGAGCAGTACTTC
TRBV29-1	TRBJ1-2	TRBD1	CSVGRTGVRGYTF	TGCAGCGTTGGGAGAACAGGGGTCCGAGGCTACACCTTC
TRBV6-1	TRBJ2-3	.	CASSLMPRERNTQYF	TGTGCCAGCAGCCTCATGCCACGAGAGAGGAATACGCAGTATTTT
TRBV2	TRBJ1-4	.	CASTGPRDVEKLFF	TGTGCCAGCACCGGACCCCGGGATGTGGAAAAACTGTTTTTT
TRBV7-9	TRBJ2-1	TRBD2	CASSPTSGEYNEQFF	TGTGCCAGCAGCCCGACTAGCGGGGAATACAATGAGCAGTTCTTC
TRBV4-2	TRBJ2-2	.	CASSQLQGNTGELFF	TGTGCCAGCAGCCAACTACAGGGGAACACCGGGGAGCTGTTTTTT
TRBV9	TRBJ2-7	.	CASSADGYEQYF	TGTGCCAGCAGCGCAGACGGGTACGAGCAGTACTTC
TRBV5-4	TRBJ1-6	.	CASSITGRDSPLHF	TGTGCCAGCAGCATTACAGGGAGGGATTCACCCCTCCACTTT
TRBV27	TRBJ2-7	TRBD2	CASSSRAGLAYEQYF	TGTGCCAGCAGTTCGAGAGCGGGGCTTGCCTACGAGCAGTACTTC
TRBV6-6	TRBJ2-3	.	CASSYWSGRDTDTQYF	TGTGCCAGCAGTTATTGGTCTGGCAGGGACACAGATACGCAGTATTTT
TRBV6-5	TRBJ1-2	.	CASSKAGGAIGYTF	TGTGCCAGCAGCAAAGCCGGGGGGGCGATCGGCTACACCTTC
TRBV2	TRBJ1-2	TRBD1	CATKGDRGVYGYTF	TGTGCCACAAAGGGGGACAGGGGGGTCTATGGCTACACCTTC
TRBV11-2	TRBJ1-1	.	CASSLGESREAFF	TGTGCCAGCAGCTTAGGGGAGAGCCGCGAAGCTTTCTTT
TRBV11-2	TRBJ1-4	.	CASSYALNEKLFF	TGTGCCAGCAGCTACGCACTTAATGAAAAACTGTTTTTT
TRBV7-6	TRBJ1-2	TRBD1	CASSPDRVDYTF	TGTGCCAGCAGCCCGGACAGGGTCGACTACACCTTC
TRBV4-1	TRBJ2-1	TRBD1	CASSQDLGQRYNEQFF	TGCGCCAGCAGCCAAGATTTGGGACAGCGATACAATGAGCAGTTCTTC
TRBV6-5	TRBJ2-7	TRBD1	CASSYSRSGGIYEQYF	TGTGCCAGCAGTTACTCGAGATCAGGGGGCATATACGAGCAGTACTTC
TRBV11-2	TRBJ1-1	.	CASSLIMTEAFF	TGTGCCAGCAGCTTAATCATGACAGAAGCTTTCTTT
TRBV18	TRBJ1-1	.	CASSPRQFTNTEAFF	TGTGCCAGCTCACCCCGACAGTTCACGAACACTGAAGCTTTCTTT
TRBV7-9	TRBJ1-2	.	CASSLEAGLTHGYTF	TGTGCCAGCAGCTTAGAGGCAGGTTTGACCCATGGCTACACCTTC
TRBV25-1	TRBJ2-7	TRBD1	CATRAGGTHEQYF	TGTGCCACCAGGGCAGGGGGAACCCACGAGCAGTACTTC
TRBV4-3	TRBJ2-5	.	CASSQSLTGRGQQETQYF	TGCGCCAGCAGCCAGTCCCTAACCGGGCGGGGGCAACAAGAGACCCAGTACTTC
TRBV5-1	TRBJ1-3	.	CASSPGGGNTIYF	TGCGCCAGCAGCCCCGGGGGGGGAAACACCATATATTTT
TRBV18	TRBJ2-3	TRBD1	CASSPRTGGGPDTQYF	TGTGCCAGCTCACCACGGACAGGGGGCGGCCCAGATACGCAGTATTTT
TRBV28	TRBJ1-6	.	CASSSLQGRNSPLHF	TGTGCCAGCAGCTCCCTACAGGGAAGGAATTCACCCCTCCACTTT
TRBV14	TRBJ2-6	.	CASSRESGANVLTF	TGTGCCAGCAGCCGGGAGTCTGGGGCCAACGTCCTGACTTTC
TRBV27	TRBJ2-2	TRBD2	CASSIRGRGVAGELFF	TGTGCCAGCAGTATTCGCGGGAGGGGGGTGGCCGGGGAGCTGTTTTTT
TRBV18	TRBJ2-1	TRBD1	CASSLGTGGRFHEQFF	TGTGCCAGCTCACTGGGGACAGGGGGCCGGTTCCATGAGCAGTTCTTC
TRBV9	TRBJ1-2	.	CASSVDGLSYGYTF	TGTGCCAGCAGCGTAGATGGGCTGAGCTATGGCTACACCTTC
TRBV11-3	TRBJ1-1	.	CASSSRAGRNTEAFF	TGTGCCAGCAGCTCTAGGGCCGGGAGAAACACTGAAGCTTTCTTT
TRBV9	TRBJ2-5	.	CASSVEGGAGQETQYF	TGTGCCAGCAGCGTAGAAGGGGGCGCGGGGCAAGAGACCCAGTACTTC
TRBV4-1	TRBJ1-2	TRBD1	CASSPQGAGNYGYTF	TGCGCCAGCAGCCCCCAGGGGGCTGGGAACTATGGCTACACCTTC
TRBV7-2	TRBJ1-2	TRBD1	CASSFTGGDYGYTF	TGTGCCAGCAGCTTTACAGGGGGCGACTATGGCTACACCTTC
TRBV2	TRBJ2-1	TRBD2	CASRERGSYNEQFF	TGTGCCAGCAGGGAGCGGGGGTCCTACAATGAGCAGTTCTTC
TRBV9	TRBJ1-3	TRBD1	CASSSDRDGNTIYF	TGTGCCAGCAGCTCCGACAGGGATGGAAACACCATATATTTT
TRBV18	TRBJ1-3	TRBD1	CASSPATGVGNTIYF	TGTGCCAGCTCACCAGCGACAGGGGTCGGAAACACCATATATTTT
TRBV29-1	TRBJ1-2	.	CSIKLGYGYTF	TGCAGCATCAAGCTTGGCTATGGCTACACCTTC
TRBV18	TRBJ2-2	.	CASSPPTGITGELFF	TGTGCCAGCTCACCACCGACAGGAATCACCGGGGAGCTGTTTTTT
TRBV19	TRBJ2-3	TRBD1	CASRTGSSSTDTQYF	TGTGCCAGTAGGACAGGGTCGTCCAGCACAGATACGCAGTATTTT
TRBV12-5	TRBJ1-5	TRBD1	CASGQGQGGNQPQHF	TGTGCTAGTGGTCAAGGACAGGGAGGCAATCAGCCCCAGCATTTT
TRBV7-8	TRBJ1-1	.	CASSELTGSMNTEAFF	TGTGCCAGCAGCGAACTAACAGGATCCATGAACACTGAAGCTTTCTTT
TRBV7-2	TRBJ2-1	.	CASSLRSYNEQFF	TGTGCCAGCAGCTTACGGTCCTACAATGAGCAGTTCTTC
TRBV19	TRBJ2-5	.	CASSIDGEETQYF	TGTGCCAGTAGTATAGACGGAGAAGAGACCCAGTACTTC
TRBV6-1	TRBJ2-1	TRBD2	CASSEQLASYNEQFF	TGTGCCAGCAGTGAACAACTAGCGTCCTACAATGAGCAGTTCTTC
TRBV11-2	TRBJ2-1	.	CASSFRSGAYNEQFF	TGTGCCAGCAGCTTTAGAAGCGGAGCCTACAATGAGCAGTTCTTC
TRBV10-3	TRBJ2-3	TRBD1	CAISPGQGKSITDTQYF	TGTGCCATCAGCCCGGGACAGGGGAAATCCATCACAGATACGCAGTATTTT
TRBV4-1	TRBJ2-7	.	CASSLDQGLSYEQYF	TGCGCCAGCAGCCTAGACCAGGGTCTCTCCTACGAGCAGTACTTC
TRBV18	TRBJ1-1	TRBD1	CASSLDRDTEAFF	TGTGCCAGCTCACTCGACAGGGACACTGAAGCTTTCTTT
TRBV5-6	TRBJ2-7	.	CASSLALRVYEQYF	TGTGCCAGCAGCTTGGCTCTAAGAGTCTACGAGCAGTACTTC
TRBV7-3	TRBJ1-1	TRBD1	CASSSGQGGYTEAFF	TGCGCCAGCAGCTCCGGACAGGGAGGATATACTGAAGCTTTCTTT
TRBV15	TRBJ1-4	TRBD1	CATSRPRTGGSINEKLFF	TGTGCCACCAGCAGACCTCGGACAGGGGGCTCAATAAATGAAAAACTGTTTTTT
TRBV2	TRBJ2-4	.	CASSAYLDSLQYF	TGTGCCAGCAGTGCCTATCTCGACAGTCTTCAGTACTTC
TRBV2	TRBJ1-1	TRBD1	CASRPDRADTEAFF	TGTGCCAGCAGGCCGGACAGGGCGGACACTGAAGCTTTCTTT
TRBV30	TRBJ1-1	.	CAWSTRPGEAFF	TGTGCCTGGAGTACCCGTCCGGGTGAAGCTTTCTTT
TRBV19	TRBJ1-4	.	CASREGIGATNEKLFF	TGTGCCAGTAGGGAGGGGATTGGAGCAACTAATGAAAAACTGTTTTTT
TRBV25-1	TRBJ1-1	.	CASGTGVTEAFF	TGTGCCAGCGGGACTGGGGTCACTGAAGCTTTCTTT